This T cell receptor (beta chain) emerged from a study of tumor-infiltrating lymphocytes in primary liver carcinoma. Background on the study: Sample yields, roughly 3.5 to 8 million productive TCRbeta reads, were similar across the tissue types. Regarding the study as a whole: Overlap between tumor regions exceeded overlap of tumor with adjacent tissue or blood. All five tumor regions shared only about 7-24% of top clones.

Germline V gene sequence: CDR1 MNHEY, CDR2 SVGEGT. The CDR3 totals 17 residues. Unsorted bulk tissue of about 20-32 mg yielded co-extracted RNA and DNA. Treatment of the patients' primary liver carcinoma consisted of surgical resection. TCR beta cDNA came from about 450 ng total RNA, primed with a constant-region primer. Slightly modified ARM-PCR served as the procedure for the TCR beta libraries. These libraries came from three rounds of nested multiplex PCR. In the first two PCR rounds, TRBV1-TRBV30 forward primers were paired with a C-beta reverse primer, and each round lasted roughly 9 cycles. TCRdb reprocessed the multiplex PCR reads via MiXCR and lists one record per CDR3 protein. The sample contains around 100,000 distinct CDR3 sequences, roughly 69% of which appear only once. This clonotype has a count of ten or more. Its antigen remains unknown. Compared with germline, one end of the junction differs, possibly owing to a read error.

The V and J genes are TRBV6-2 or TRBV6-3 and TRBJ2-4; 13 bases align to TRBD2. Sequencing was performed on liver tumor tissue from sampling region 5. As for subset: tumor region T5, tumor centre. This TCR was recovered from a woman aged 55-70 years with primary liver carcinoma and hepatitis B virus infection. In DNA form, the CDR3 reads TGTGCCAGCAGTTCGGGGACTAGCGGGATAGGTAAAAGCATTCAGTACTTC. Its protein is CASSSGTSGIGKSIQYF.